This T cell receptor (beta chain) is from a study of T cell responses to AZD1222 COVID-19 vaccine listed by TCRdb under 2021. With respect to the entire study: AZD1222 recipients with second doses at about 4 weeks or about 12 weeks were pooled, because spike-specific TCR depth and breadth did not differ between schedules. TCR sequencing was performed for roughly 250 trial participants, of whom about 200 were given two doses of AZD1222 and approximately 26 were given two doses of MenACWY control vaccine. Enrollment into the trials was organized by age into subgroups of 18-55, 56-69 and 70-plus years, and those subgroups contained roughly 140, 27 and 60 TCR-sequenced participants, respectively. The study at large found these results: Nearly half of unique spike-specific TCRs reportedly recognized epitopes outside regions mutated in the B.1.351 and B.1.1.7 variants. Participants were mostly white British, with more females than males. The authors suggested clonal diversity may have been underestimated. CD4 TCRs associated with the vaccine covered the entire spike protein, and the dominant responses were in regions 160-218 and 743-854. Conclusions about previously exposed vaccinees are limited because only five to seven AZD1222 recipients were SARS-CoV-2 seropositive at baseline. A significant rise in spike-specific TCR breadth and depth was observed after two AZD1222 doses relative to day 0 and relative to MenACWY recipients. In the small 56-69-year group, the increase in depth fell short of significance, most likely because of low power. No day 14 peak-response samples were available, so repertoires were characterized only after the peak T cell response.

What the time point label conveys for this sample: baseline before first vaccination. Vaccinee samples were obtained from the UK trials COV001 and COV002, which included a single-blind randomized controlled phase 2/3 trial of AZD1222 (ChAdOx1 nCoV-19) in healthy adults. For TCRbeta chain sequencing, PBMC samples were collected from trial participants at day 0 and at day 28 after the second dose. Comments on this clone: Its binding antigen is unknown. No base quality information exists; no much larger clone differs at one position.

The CDR3 regions of human TCRbeta chains were analyzed by immunosequencing. The published analysis was carried out like this. TCRs in the repertoires were matched against a reference library of SARS-CoV-2-specific TCRs that had been generated with the MIRA antigen-specificity platform. Breadth meant the fraction of unique TCRs that were SARS-CoV-2-associated, whereas depth meant the fraction of total T cells that were SARS-CoV-2-associated. Using the MIRA data, each spike-specific TCR was mapped to the spike region that the TCR reacts to and placed in a CD4 or CD8 class. Log10-transformed breadth and depth values were compared by one-way ANOVA with Sidak's multiple comparisons tests. TCRdb took over this immuneACCESS table, retaining in-frame rearrangements with V and J assigned. Such tables are incomplete; in checked studies, under half of the missing clones stem from an unresolved V gene, and the remainder is unexplained. The V and J calls and clone size come from that table; D and trimming were worked out from the DNA. This sample holds 95,000 to 130,000 clones; around 88% were observed only once. The top ten constitute around 9.6% of the sample.

Measured from the cysteine to the phenylalanine, the CDR3 is 14 residues long. Only CDR3 DNA is held: 42 bases, read in frame from base 1. CDR1 and CDR2 (SGDLS, YYNGEE) derive from the germline V gene. V and J lose 1 base and 2 bases, and a span of 7 bases separates them. This sample comprised peripheral blood, obtained on day 0 of AZD1222 vaccination. This clonotype was sampled from an adult in good health. The chain is made from TRBV9 and TRBJ1-3; the D region possibly corresponds to TRBD1 (5 bases align). DNA sequence: TGTGCCAGCAGCGTACAGGGAACTGGAAACACCATATATTTT. It encodes CASSVQGTGNTIYF. The entire variable domain, with the stretches around the CDR3 drawn from the reference TRBV9 and TRBJ1-3 proteins, is DSGVTQTPKHLITATGQRVTLRCSPRSGDLSVYWYQQSLDQGLQFLIQYYNGEERAKGNILERFSAQQFPDLHSELNLSSLELGDSALYFCASSVQGTGNTIYFGEGSWLTVV.